These 5 T cell receptor beta chains were all obtained from the same sample, sequenced in a study of control samples from healthy donors and cancer patients. Assay used: immunoSEQ multiplex PCR; TCRdb lists only in-frame clones, some missing. The repertoire consists of around 50,000 clones, with over 85% occurring once and the leading ten covering about 2.4%. Sequencing was performed on blood. Source of these receptors: a man aged 30 to 39 in good health.

The chain carries TRBV5-4 and TRBJ2-7; TRBD1 matches 7 bases. CDR3 length: 15 residues. CDR1 is SGHNT, CDR2 YYREEE, per germline (reference sequence). V dropped 1 base and J dropped 7; count of bases not matched to a gene: 11. The CDR3 sequence: CASSLRPGTEGEQYF. The CDR3 nucleotides read TGTGCCAGCAGCTTGAGGCCCGGGACAGAGGGAGAGCAGTACTTC.

This chain links TRBV5-6 with TRBJ1-1; TRBD1 matches 8 bases. The CDR3 is 15 amino acids. Unmatched junction bases numbered 11, after V lost 4 bases and J lost 6 bases. Looked up from germline, CDR1 is SGHDT and CDR2 is YYEEEE. The CDR3 nucleotides are TGTGCCAGCAGCAACCTGGACAGGGTGGTCGCTGAAGCTTTCTTT. It codes for CASSNLDRVVAEAFF.

The V call is TRBV20-1, the J call TRBJ1-1; D remains unclear. Germline V gives CDR1 DFQATT, CDR2 SNEGSKA (reference sequence). Trimming removed 0 bases from V and 7 bases from J, with 3 bases in between. CDR3 length equals 10 residues. DNA for the CDR3: TGCAGTGCTAGAGATCTTGAAGCTTTCTTT. Translation gives CSARDLEAFF.

V is TRBV24-1 and J is TRBJ2-7; 8 nucleotides agree with TRBD1. Trimming at V came to 4 bases and at J to 4 bases, leaving 11 bases not matched to a gene. The CDR3 consists of 16 residues. CDR1 and CDR2 from the germline V gene are KGHDR and SFDVKD. Written as DNA, the CDR3 is TGTGCCACCAGTGACCCCGGACAGGGCGGGGCATACGAGCAGTACTTC. Residues: CATSDPGQGGAYEQYF.

The chain uses TRBV6-5 and TRBJ1-1; no clear D. The CDR3 runs 12 residues. Trimming stripped 6 bases from V and 2 bases from J, with 7 bases between. CDR1 is MNHEY and CDR2 is SVGAGI in the germline V gene. The DNA for the CDR3 is TGTGCCAGCAGACCGGGTAACACTGAAGCTTTCTTT. This gives the protein CASRPGNTEAFF.